These T cell receptor beta chains were read from a single sample in a study of PD-1 blockade in classical Hodgkin lymphoma. This table comes from immunoSEQ multiplex PCR, and its TCRdb copy is limited to in-frame clones, with some not included. The sample has roughly 100,000 clones; approximately 90% are singletons. This sample comprised peripheral blood mononuclear cells (PBMCs), obtained before the fourth cycle of nivolumab. These receptors were collected from a human donor with classical Hodgkin lymphoma. Each CDR3 is given with its conserved first and last residue. D genes are given only for firm matches. Rows may omit the clone size; those that give it use once, few, many or a size class.

>TRBJ2-3|-|TRBV6-1|-
CASSERGDTQYF
TGTGCCAGCAGTGAACGGGGAGATACGCAGTATTTT
>TRBJ2-7|few|TRBV27|-
CATARGSEQYF
TGTGCCACCGCCCGAGGAAGCGAGCAGTACTTC
>TRBJ1-4|-|TRBV5-1|TRBD1
CASSPGGTGPNEKLFF
TGCGCCAGCAGCCCGGGAGGGACAGGACCGAATGAAAAACTGTTTTTT
>TRBJ2-3|-|TRBV30|-
CAWSASLLTSDTQYF
TGTGCCTGGAGCGCCTCTCTATTGACGTCAGATACGCAGTATTTT
>TRBJ1-6|-|TRBV5-6|-
CASSLGWRSSYNSPLHF
TGTGCCAGCAGCTTGGGTTGGAGGAGCTCCTATAATTCACCCCTCCACTTT
>TRBJ1-2|-|TRBV5-4|TRBD1
CASRPRGPTGSNYGYTF
TGTGCCAGCAGACCCCGGGGCCCGACAGGGTCGAACTATGGCTACACCTTC
>TRBJ1-2|-|TRBV10-2|-
CASSDFEGSNYGYTF
TGCGCCAGCAGTGACTTCGAGGGCAGTAACTATGGCTACACCTTC
>TRBJ1-2|once|TRBV7-2|-
CASSPSYGYTF
TGTGCCAGCAGCCCCAGCTATGGCTACACCTTC
>TRBJ2-7|-|TRBV18|TRBD1
CASSGDRGSYEQYF
TGTGCCAGCTCAGGGGACAGGGGATCCTACGAGCAGTACTTC
>TRBJ1-2|few|TRBV4-3|-
CASSPRWGYGYTF
TGCGCCAGCAGCCCCAGGTGGGGCTATGGCTACACCTTC
>TRBJ1-5|-|TRBV28|-
CASSPGLPKRNSNQPQHF
TGTGCCAGCAGTCCGGGACTTCCCAAAAGGAATAGCAATCAGCCCCAGCATTTT
>TRBJ1-5|-|TRBV19|-
CASSTRGGSNQPQHF
TGTGCCAGTAGTACGAGGGGTGGAAGCAATCAGCCCCAGCATTTT
>TRBJ1-2|-|TRBV9|-
CASSPGPGGTYGYTF
TGTGCCAGCAGCCCAGGGCCGGGGGGAACCTATGGCTACACCTTC
>TRBJ1-1|-|TRBV5-1|-
CASSSDTGRGVAFF
TGCGCCAGCAGCTCGGACACGGGAAGGGGGGTAGCTTTCTTT
>TRBJ1-2|-|TRBV4-3|-
CASSHYSESGYTF
TGCGCCAGCAGCCACTACAGTGAAAGTGGCTACACCTTC
>TRBJ2-3|-|TRBV28|TRBD1
CASRETGRATDTQYF
TGTGCCAGCAGAGAGACAGGGCGGGCGACAGATACGCAGTATTTT
>TRBJ1-5|-|TRBV28|TRBD1
CASSDRVQPQHF
TGTGCCAGCAGTGACAGGGTGCAGCCCCAGCATTTT
>TRBJ1-3|-|TRBV19|-
CASSMRNTIYF
TGTGCCAGTAGTATGAGGAACACCATATATTTT
>TRBJ2-2|-|TRBV27|-
CASHPRAKTGELFF
TGTGCCAGCCACCCGAGAGCGAAAACCGGGGAGCTGTTTTTT
>TRBJ1-2|-|TRBV4-2|-
CASSQDQGVTDGYTF
TGTGCCAGCAGCCAAGATCAAGGGGTTACCGACGGCTACACCTTC
>TRBJ2-2|-|TRBV27|-
CASRGMAGELFF
TGTGCCAGCAGGGGGATGGCCGGGGAGCTGTTTTTT
>TRBJ1-4|-|TRBV5-5|TRBD1
CASSWDRSNEKLFF
TGTGCCAGCAGCTGGGACAGGAGTAATGAAAAACTGTTTTTT
>TRBJ2-5|-|TRBV5-4|-
CASSAAPADQRETQYF
TGTGCCAGCAGCGCCGCCCCAGCGGATCAGAGGGAGACCCAGTACTTC
>TRBJ2-7|-|TRBV29-1|TRBD1
CSVGGTATYEQYF
TGCAGCGTTGGTGGGACAGCCACCTACGAGCAGTACTTC
>TRBJ1-5|-|TRBV27|TRBD1
CASSTLARQGIDQPQHF
TGTGCCAGCAGTACCCTCGCGAGACAGGGGATCGACCAGCCCCAGCATTTT
>TRBJ2-5|-|TRBV4-1|TRBD2
CASSQTGRGEETQYF
TGCGCCAGCAGCCAAACAGGGCGGGGGGAAGAGACCCAGTACTTC
>TRBJ1-3|-|TRBV7-2|-
CASSLGGAGNTIYF
TGTGCCAGCAGCTTAGGGGGGGCTGGAAACACCATATATTTT
>TRBJ2-3|-|TRBV21-1|-
CASAGRAQYF
TGTGCCAGCGCGGGTCGTGCGCAGTATTTT
>TRBJ2-1|-|TRBV6-6|TRBD1
CASSPSGDRGANEQFF
TGTGCCAGCAGCCCTAGTGGGGACAGGGGGGCTAATGAGCAGTTCTTC
>TRBJ1-2|-|TRBV19|TRBD1
CASSIGGTGAGYGYTF
TGTGCCAGTAGTATAGGGGGGACAGGGGCTGGCTATGGCTACACCTTC
>TRBJ2-1|-|TRBV11-2|-
CASSLDRGRGEQFF
TGTGCCAGCAGCCTCGACCGGGGCCGGGGTGAGCAGTTCTTC
>TRBJ2-7|-|TRBV6-5|-
CAARESFRGLYEQYF
TGTGCCGCCAGGGAGAGTTTCAGGGGCCTCTACGAGCAGTACTTC
>TRBJ2-1|-|TRBV27|TRBD1
CASSLYRTGDEQFF
TGTGCCAGCAGTTTATATAGGACAGGCGATGAGCAGTTCTTC
>TRBJ2-3|-|TRBV7-7|-
CASSLTRASTDTQYF
TGTGCCAGCAGCTTAACTAGGGCTAGCACAGATACGCAGTATTTT
>TRBJ1-1|-|TRBV5-1|TRBD1
CASRPDRMNTEAFF
TGCGCCAGCAGACCGGACAGGATGAACACTGAAGCTTTCTTT
>TRBJ1-1|-|TRBV6-5|TRBD1
CASSFSDRAPNTEAFF
TGTGCCAGCAGTTTTTCGGACAGGGCCCCTAACACTGAAGCTTTCTTT
>TRBJ2-1|-|TRBV7-9|-
CASSLAVSSYNEQFF
TGTGCCAGCAGCCTCGCAGTGAGCTCCTACAATGAGCAGTTCTTC
>TRBJ1-1|once|TRBV29-1|-
CSVGREGNTEAFF
TGCAGCGTGGGTAGGGAGGGGAACACTGAAGCTTTCTTT
>TRBJ1-4|-|TRBV19|TRBD1
CASRETGREKLFF
TGTGCCAGTAGAGAGACAGGGCGTGAAAAACTGTTTTTT
>TRBJ2-1|-|TRBV10-1|TRBD2
CASSEPGLAGYEQFF
TGCGCCAGCAGTGAGCCGGGACTAGCGGGCTATGAGCAGTTCTTC